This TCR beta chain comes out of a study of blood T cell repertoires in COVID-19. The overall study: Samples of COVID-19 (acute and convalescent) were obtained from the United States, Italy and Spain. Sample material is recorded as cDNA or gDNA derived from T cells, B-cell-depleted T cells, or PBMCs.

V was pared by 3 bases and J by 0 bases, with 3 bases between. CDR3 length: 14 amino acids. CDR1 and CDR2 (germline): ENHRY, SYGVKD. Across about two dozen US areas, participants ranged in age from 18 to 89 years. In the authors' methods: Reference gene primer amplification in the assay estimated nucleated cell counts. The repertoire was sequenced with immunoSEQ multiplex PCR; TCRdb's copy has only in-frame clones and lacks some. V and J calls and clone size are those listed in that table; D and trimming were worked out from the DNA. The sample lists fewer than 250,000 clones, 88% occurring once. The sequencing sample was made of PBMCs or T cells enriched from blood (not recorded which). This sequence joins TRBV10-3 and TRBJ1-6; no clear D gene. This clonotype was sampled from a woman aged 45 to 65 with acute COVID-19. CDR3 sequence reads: CAISDSSYNSPLHF. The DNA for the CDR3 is TGTGCCATCAGTGACAGCTCCTATAATTCACCCCTCCACTTT.